Listed below are T cell receptor beta chains from one sample, sequenced in a study of regulatory T cells in long-lasting Graves disease. TCRdb re-derived calls from the multiplex PCR reads in MiXCR, one entry per CDR3 protein. The sample holds 250,000 or so distinct CDR3 sequences, around a sixth seen once. These data are also associated with another study on T cells in Graves' hyperthyroidism and ophthalmopathy.

This material consisted of peripheral blood mononuclear cells (PBMCs), taken at new diagnosis, from a patient treated with antithyroid drugs. The receptors were gathered from a woman under 40 with Graves disease. The CDR3 runs from the conserved cysteine through the conserved F or W. D genes are given only for firm matches. A clone size is listed for some rows: how often the clone was seen (once, few, many), or a class if it is expanded.

length: 15; J: TRBJ1-2; V: TRBV2; D: NA; size: many; DNA: TGTGCCAGCACAAGTCCCGGGGCACCAAACTATGGCTACACCTTC; CDR3: CASTSPGAPNYGYTF
length: 15; J: TRBJ1-2; V: TRBV10-3; D: NA; size: few; DNA: TGTGCCATCAGTGAGCCCTTTCCCAACTTCTATGGCTACACCTTC; CDR3: CAISEPFPNFYGYTF
length: 15; J: TRBJ1-1; V: TRBV4-1; D: NA; size: many; DNA: TGTGCCAGCAGCCAAGATCCCCTATTGAACACTGAAGCTTTCTTT; CDR3: CASSQDPLLNTEAFF
length: 17; J: TRBJ1-4; V: TRBV20-1; D: TRBD1; size: many; DNA: TGCAGTGCTAGACGCGGGGGGACAGGGGGATATGCGGAAAAACTGTTTTTT; CDR3: CSARRGGTGGYAEKLFF
length: 14; J: TRBJ1-2; V: TRBV19; D: NA; size: few; DNA: TGTGCCAGTAGTATGGGCAGGGACCGCTATGGCTACACCTTC; CDR3: CASSMGRDRYGYTF
length: 15; J: TRBJ1-1; V: TRBV4-2; D: NA; size: many; DNA: TGTGCCAGCAGCCCCGACCTGCTTGCAAACACTGAAGCTTTCTTT; CDR3: CASSPDLLANTEAFF
length: 14; J: TRBJ2-2; V: TRBV19; D: NA; size: many; DNA: TGTGCCAGTGGGGCCCAGCACGGCACCGGGGAGCTGTTTTTT; CDR3: CASGAQHGTGELFF
length: 11; J: TRBJ1-2; V: TRBV3-1; D: NA; size: NA; DNA: TGTGCCAGCAGCCAAATGGGTGGCTACACCTTC; CDR3: CASSQMGGYTF
length: 15; J: TRBJ1-5; V: TRBV20-1; D: NA; size: many; DNA: TGCAGTGCTAGAGAAATGGGGGCGAACAATCAGCCCCAGCATTTT; CDR3: CSAREMGANNQPQHF
length: 15; J: TRBJ2-3; V: TRBV5-8; D: TRBD2; size: NA; DNA: TGTGCCAGCAGCTTGGGACTAGCGCTCACAGATACGCAGTATTTT; CDR3: CASSLGLALTDTQYF
length: 13; J: TRBJ1-1; V: TRBV20-1; D: NA; size: many; DNA: TGCAGTGCTGGTCGGTCGAGGGCGGAAGAAGCTTTCTTT; CDR3: CSAGRSRAEEAFF
length: 14; J: TRBJ2-3; V: TRBV5-1; D: NA; size: NA; DNA: TGCGCCAGCGGCTTGGTGGACTCCTCAGATACGCAGTATTTT; CDR3: CASGLVDSSDTQYF
length: 11; J: TRBJ1-1; V: TRBV20-1; D: NA; size: many; DNA: TGCAGTGAAGGGGTGGGCACTGAAGCTTTCTTT; CDR3: CSEGVGTEAFF
length: 13; J: TRBJ2-1; V: TRBV20-1; D: NA; size: many; DNA: TGCAGTGCTACCTCAAGCTCCTACAATGAGCAGTTCTTC; CDR3: CSATSSSYNEQFF
length: 15; J: TRBJ2-1; V: TRBV7-6; D: NA; size: many; DNA: TGTGCCAGCAGCTTAGGCTCTGCCTCCTACAATGAGCAGTTCTTC; CDR3: CASSLGSASYNEQFF
length: 12; J: TRBJ1-5; V: TRBV7-8; D: NA; size: many; DNA: TGTGCCAGCAGCTTAGATGAGGGGACCCAGCATTTT; CDR3: CASSLDEGTQHF
length: 15; J: TRBJ1-5; V: TRBV6-1; D: NA; size: NA; DNA: TGTGCCAGCAGTCAGACAGGTGGAATCAATCAGCCCCAGCATTTT; CDR3: CASSQTGGINQPQHF
length: 15; J: TRBJ1-5; V: TRBV4-1; D: NA; size: many; DNA: TGCGCCAGCAGCCAACGATCGGGGGTGAGTCAGCCCCAGCATTTT; CDR3: CASSQRSGVSQPQHF
length: 18; J: TRBJ2-6; V: TRBV3-1; D: NA; size: many; DNA: TGTGCCAGCAGCCAAATTCACAGGGCGAAATCAGGGGCCAACGTCCTGACTTTC; CDR3: CASSQIHRAKSGANVLTF
length: 16; J: TRBJ2-5; V: TRBV20-1; D: TRBD1; size: many; DNA: TGCAGTGCTAGAACACCTCAGGGACAGGGACAAGAGACCCAGTACTTC; CDR3: CSARTPQGQGQETQYF
length: 13; J: TRBJ2-5; V: TRBV7-2; D: NA; size: many; DNA: TGTGCCAGCAGCTTCCCTAACCAAGAGACCCAGTACTTC; CDR3: CASSFPNQETQYF
length: 12; J: TRBJ1-2; V: TRBV6-1; D: NA; size: many; DNA: TGTGCCGGAACTGTGGGGAACAGAGTCTACACCTTC; CDR3: CAGTVGNRVYTF
length: 14; J: TRBJ2-1; V: TRBV2; D: TRBD2; size: many; DNA: TGTGCCAGCCGGCTAGCGGGTTCCGACAATGAGCAGTTCTTC; CDR3: CASRLAGSDNEQFF
length: 13; J: TRBJ1-1; V: TRBV3-1; D: NA; size: many; DNA: TGTGCCAGCAGCCAATCTTCGAACACTGAAGCTTTCTTT; CDR3: CASSQSSNTEAFF
length: 18; J: TRBJ2-1; V: TRBV5-1; D: TRBD1; size: many; DNA: TGCGCCAGCAGCTTGAGGTTGCGGACAGGGGAGATTGGGAATGAGCAGTTCTTC; CDR3: CASSLRLRTGEIGNEQFF
length: 16; J: TRBJ1-4; V: TRBV12-3/TRBV12-4; D: NA; size: many; DNA: TGTGCCAGCAGTTTAGTAGTGCGGCAGGGGAATGAAAAACTGTTTTTT; CDR3: CASSLVVRQGNEKLFF
length: 14; J: TRBJ1-1; V: TRBV3-1; D: TRBD1; size: many; DNA: TGTGCCAGTTCAGACAGGGGATCGGGCGCTGAAGCTTTCTTT; CDR3: CASSDRGSGAEAFF
length: 14; J: TRBJ1-6; V: TRBV7-2; D: NA; size: many; DNA: TGTGCCAGCAGCCCCCCCTCGCCGAACTCACCCCTCCACTTT; CDR3: CASSPPSPNSPLHF
length: 13; J: TRBJ2-7; V: TRBV5-6; D: NA; size: once; DNA: TGTGCCAGCAGCCCCTCAGCGGCCTACGAGCAGTACTTC; CDR3: CASSPSAAYEQYF
length: 15; J: TRBJ2-2; V: TRBV28; D: TRBD1; size: NA; DNA: TGTGCCAGCAGTATGGGGACAGTGACCACCGGGGAGCTGTTTTTT; CDR3: CASSMGTVTTGELFF
length: 15; J: TRBJ2-3; V: TRBV7-6; D: NA; size: many; DNA: TGTGCCAGCAGCTTAGATTGGGGTAACTCGGATACGCAGTATTTT; CDR3: CASSLDWGNSDTQYF
length: 14; J: TRBJ2-1; V: TRBV28; D: TRBD2; size: NA; DNA: TGTGCCAGCAGTATAAGCGGGGGGGCCTATGAGCAGTTCTTC; CDR3: CASSISGGAYEQFF
length: 15; J: TRBJ1-6; V: TRBV7-3; D: NA; size: many; DNA: TGTGCCAGCAGCCTAGGCGGAGGGGCAAATTCACCCCTCCACTTT; CDR3: CASSLGGGANSPLHF
length: 15; J: TRBJ2-2; V: TRBV12-3/TRBV12-4; D: NA; size: many; DNA: TGTGCCAGCAGTTTACGAGGGACGAACACCGGGGAGCTGTTTTTT; CDR3: CASSLRGTNTGELFF
length: 14; J: TRBJ2-7; V: TRBV6-2/TRBV6-3; D: NA; size: many; DNA: TGTGCCAGCATCGTTAGACGCTCCCAGAACGAGCAGTACTTC; CDR3: CASIVRRSQNEQYF
length: 14; J: TRBJ2-4; V: TRBV12-3/TRBV12-4; D: NA; size: many; DNA: TGTGCCAGCAGTCCCCTGGCCCAGGCAGCCATTCAGTACTTC; CDR3: CASSPLAQAAIQYF
length: 16; J: TRBJ2-4; V: TRBV20-1; D: NA; size: many; DNA: TGCAGTGCTTCGTTACTCAGGGGAGGATCCAAAAACATTCAGTACTTC; CDR3: CSASLLRGGSKNIQYF
length: 15; J: TRBJ2-2; V: TRBV20-1; D: NA; size: many; DNA: TGCAGTGCTAGAGATTCTCAGGCCCTCCCCGGGGAGCTGTTTTTT; CDR3: CSARDSQALPGELFF
length: 15; J: TRBJ1-2; V: TRBV27; D: NA; size: many; DNA: TGTGCCAGCAGTCCCGACGTTGGAGCTAACTATGGCTACACCTTC; CDR3: CASSPDVGANYGYTF
length: 17; J: TRBJ1-1; V: TRBV2; D: NA; size: few; DNA: TGTGCCAGCAGTGAAGCTCCTAACTCCGAATGGGTCCGTGAAGCTTTCTTT; CDR3: CASSEAPNSEWVREAFF
length: 13; J: TRBJ2-2; V: TRBV3-1; D: NA; size: NA; DNA: TGTGCCAGCAGCCGTACCGACACCGGGGAGCTGTTTTTT; CDR3: CASSRTDTGELFF
length: 14; J: TRBJ1-1; V: TRBV5-1; D: NA; size: NA; DNA: TGCGCCAGCAGCTTGCAGGCAAGAGGCACTGAAGCTTTCTTT; CDR3: CASSLQARGTEAFF